The following is a TCR beta chain sequence with its context. Its specificity is unknown. The sample comes from a study of tumor-infiltrating lymphocytes in primary liver carcinoma. Study-wide results and caveats: Found in all five tumor regions were only about 7-25% of top clones. Compared with blood, tumor repertoires held significantly more in their top 250 clones. The study found tumor-adjacent and tumor-blood pairs overlapped less than tumor region pairs.

Co-extraction yielded RNA and DNA from around 20-30 mg of unsorted bulk tissue. Per tumor, sampling covered five separate regions. Starting from 500 ng of total RNA, TCR beta cDNA was produced with a primer in the constant region. Libraries of TCR beta came from three nested multiplex PCR rounds with slightly modified ARM-PCR. The study ran its first two PCR rounds for around 10 cycles each, using TRBV1-TRBV30 forward primers and a C-beta reverse primer. A single record per CDR3 protein comes from TCRdb applying MiXCR to the multiplex PCR reads. The sample shows around 50,000 distinct CDR3 sequences, roughly 77% of them seen only once. Trimming removed 4 bases from V and 5 bases from J; junction bases left unmatched: 8. The CDR3 covers 15 residues. The germline gives CDR1 SGHNT, CDR2 YYREEE (reference sequence).

The chain employs TRBV5-4 and TRBJ2-2, with 7 bases identical to TRBD2. The sequenced sample was liver tumor tissue from sampling region 3. Subset of the sample: tumor region T3, left-lateral pole. The receptor was isolated from a man aged 35-49 years with primary liver carcinoma and hepatitis B virus infection. CDR3 DNA: TGTGCCAGCAGCCCGAGGAGCGGGAATACCGGGGAGCTGTTTTTT. This sequence encodes CASSPRSGNTGELFF.